These 6 T cell receptor beta chains share one sample of origin, sequenced in a study of cytomegalovirus exposure and HLA in healthy donors. Clones were sequenced by immunoSEQ multiplex PCR, and TCRdb holds only the in-frame ones, with some missing. The data contain approximately 150,000 clones, over 80% of them singletons. The sequenced sample consisted of PBMCs. The receptors come from a man younger than 45 in good health and CMV-seropositive.

There are many counts of this clone. The chain is built from TRBV2 and TRBJ2-2; 9 bases map to TRBD1. J lost 3 bases, V lost 5 bases, and 4 bases had no gene match. In germline, CDR1 is SNHLY, CDR2 FYNNEI. CDR3 size: 15 residues. The CDR3 DNA is TGTGCCAGCAGTTATGGACAGGGGTACACCGGGGAGCTGTTTTTT. Translated: CASSYGQGYTGELFF.

The chain joins TRBV9 to TRBJ2-3, with 12 nucleotides matching TRBD2. Germline V gene lookup returns CDR1 SGDLS and CDR2 YYNGEE. J gave up 5 bases and V 2 bases, and 3 bases lay outside the gene matches. This CDR3 comprises 15 residues. This chain's CDR3 is CASSVLAGGVDTQYF. The CDR3 region has the DNA TGTGCCAGCAGCGTCCTAGCGGGGGGGGTAGATACGCAGTATTTT.

This chain joins TRBV27 and TRBJ2-5; no firm D call. Trimming shortened V by 2 bases and J by 4 bases, and 5 bases separated the two germline ends. The CDR3 has 12 residues. Germline CDR1 reads MNHEY; CDR2 reads SMNVEV (reference sequence). The chain's CDR3 is CASSLNGETQYF. CDR3 DNA sequence: TGTGCCAGCAGTTTAAACGGAGAGACCCAGTACTTC.

The chain has TRBV19 and TRBJ1-1; D is uncertain. Trimming left V 3 bases short and J 7 bases short, with 9 bases between. This CDR3 comprises 12 residues. Germline values: CDR1 LNHDA, CDR2 SQIVND (reference sequence). CDR3 nucleotide sequence: TGTGCCAGTAGTATTGTAAGACATGAAGCTTTCTTT. Translated, it gives CASSIVRHEAFF.

This clone occurred many times. The rearrangement uses TRBV2 and TRBJ1-6; a possible D gene is TRBD1 (6 bases). Germline-derived CDR1 and CDR2 are SNHLY and FYNNEI. This CDR3 contains 14 residues. The V gene lost 3 bases and the J gene lost 9 bases, with 12 bases spanning the gap. The CDR3 DNA sequence: TGTGCCAGCAGTGAGTCAGGGGTCGCTTCACCCCTCCACTTT. Its protein product is CASSESGVASPLHF.

The rearrangement links TRBV7-2 to TRBJ2-5; TRBD1 might be the D (5 bases). There are 16 residues in the CDR3. Germline values: CDR1 SGHTA, CDR2 FQGNSA. Trimming pared 1 base from V and 4 bases from J, leaving 16 bases between. The CDR3 is CASSLGFQGVRETQYF. The CDR3 DNA sequence: TGTGCCAGCAGCTTAGGGTTCCAGGGCGTTAGAGAGACCCAGTACTTC.